This record looks at one TCR beta chain sequence and its context. The antigen is not known. The sample belongs to a study of shared clonotypes between healthy human individuals. CD4+ cells yielded CD45RA+ naive and CD45RA-negative memory subsets. Study-wide points: Larger estimated richness was generally seen in naive subsets than in memory subsets.

Investigators spread the genomic DNA of each subset evenly over several immunoSEQ plates. Repertoires were generated with immunoSEQ multiplex PCR, while TCRdb's copy carries only in-frame clones and drops some. The data hold 950,000 to 1,100,000 clones, with around 78% observed a single time. CDR1 and CDR2 from the germline V gene are WNHNN and SYGVQD (reference sequence). This CDR3 spans 13 amino acids. The V end lost 6 bases, the J end lost 4 bases, and 13 bases lay between the germline ends. The receptor was isolated from a man between 18 and 35 years old in good health. Some clones in this sample may be carry-over from other donors' samples. The sample comprised memory CD4+ T cells from PBMCs. Sample subset: CD45RA-negative fraction. The chain joins TRBV10-1 to TRBJ2-7; D possibly uses TRBD1 or TRBD2 (5 bases each). Here the CDR3 DNA reads TGCGCCAGCAGCCAGTCCGGGGCATACGAGCAGTACTTC. Translating it yields CASSQSGAYEQYF.